Listed below are T cell receptor beta chains from one sample, sequenced in a study of blood T cell repertoires in COVID-19. Here immunoSEQ multiplex PCR was the method, and the copy in TCRdb shows in-frame clones only, minus some. The data show roughly 80,000 clones, roughly 88% seen once. Material: peripheral blood. The receptors were gathered from a woman aged 80 or older with acute or convalescent COVID-19. CDR3s include the opening cysteine and the closing phenylalanine or tryptophan. D genes are given only for firm matches. For some rows the clone size is stated as once, few or many, or as a class when expanded; others skip it.

size	V	D	J	CDR3	DNA
NA	TRBV5-6	TRBD2	TRBJ2-7	CASTLAASSYEQYF	TGTGCCAGCACTCTAGCGGCAAGCTCCTACGAGCAGTACTTC
NA	TRBV5-1	TRBD2	TRBJ2-1	CASSSTLAGGGEQFF	TGCGCCAGCAGCAGTACACTAGCGGGAGGTGGTGAGCAGTTCTTC
many	TRBV19	NA	TRBJ1-2	CATADSIYGYTF	TGTGCCACTGCCGACAGTATCTATGGCTACACCTTC
NA	TRBV6-9	NA	TRBJ2-1	CASSPRDSYNEQFF	TGTGCCAGCAGTCCCAGGGACTCCTACAATGAGCAGTTCTTC
NA	TRBV7-2	NA	TRBJ1-5	CASSLQGFGQPQHF	TGTGCCAGCAGCTTACAGGGTTTCGGTCAGCCCCAGCATTTT
NA	TRBV24-1	TRBD1	TRBJ2-2	CATSDPGTGGVGELFF	TGTGCCACCAGTGACCCCGGGACAGGGGGGGTCGGGGAGCTGTTTTTT
NA	TRBV5-8	NA	TRBJ2-5	CASSLAVGRRETQYF	TGTGCCAGCAGCTTGGCTGTGGGGCGGCGAGAGACCCAGTACTTC
NA	TRBV5-1	NA	TRBJ2-7	CASSLPSQTKAPEQYF	TGCGCCAGCAGCTTGCCCTCCCAGACAAAGGCCCCCGAGCAGTACTTC
NA	TRBV5-1	TRBD1	TRBJ1-1	CASSWPSGRQGTKVQTEAFF	TGCGCCAGCAGCTGGCCCTCAGGGAGACAGGGGACCAAAGTACAGACTGAAGCTTTCTTT
NA	TRBV7-9	TRBD1	TRBJ1-4	CASSLRRQGQPEKLFF	TGTGCCAGCAGCCTTCGCCGACAGGGTCAGCCTGAAAAACTGTTTTTT
NA	TRBV2	NA	TRBJ1-2	CASTLPPGGYTF	TGTGCCAGCACCCTACCACCGGGAGGCTACACCTTC
NA	TRBV21-1	NA	TRBJ1-1	CASAQGFVTEAFF	TGTGCCAGCGCACAGGGGTTCGTCACTGAAGCTTTCTTT
NA	TRBV7-9	TRBD2	TRBJ2-3	CASSLEAGGLDTQYF	TGTGCCAGCAGCTTAGAAGCGGGGGGGCTGGATACGCAGTATTTT
NA	TRBV7-9	NA	TRBJ1-4	CASSSPQGREKLFF	TGTGCCAGCAGCTCACCCCAGGGTCGTGAAAAACTGTTTTTT
NA	TRBV2	TRBD1	TRBJ2-1	CASRRTGVSGEQFF	TGTGCCAGCAGACGGACAGGGGTCTCCGGTGAGCAGTTCTTC
NA	TRBV6-5	NA	TRBJ2-2	CASSGTSTGELFF	TGTGCCAGCAGCGGGACTTCCACCGGGGAGCTGTTTTTT
NA	TRBV11-1	TRBD2	TRBJ2-1	CASSPRTSGGARQFF	TGTGCCAGCAGCCCAAGGACTAGCGGGGGGGCCCGGCAGTTCTTC
NA	TRBV29-1	NA	TRBJ2-5	CSVLQETQYF	TGCAGCGTCCTCCAAGAGACCCAGTACTTC
NA	TRBV13	TRBD1	TRBJ1-6	CASSLSDRANSPLHF	TGTGCCAGCAGCTTATCGGACAGGGCGAATTCACCCCTCCACTTT
NA	TRBV19	NA	TRBJ1-2	CASSIAQDYGYTF	TGTGCCAGTAGTATAGCACAGGACTATGGCTACACCTTC
NA	TRBV16	TRBD1	TRBJ2-7	CASSHFGTGSLYEQYF	TGTGCCAGCAGCCATTTCGGGACAGGGAGCCTCTACGAGCAGTACTTC
NA	TRBV7-8	NA	TRBJ2-1	CASSRRDTTQFF	TGTGCCAGCAGCCGAAGGGACACAACGCAGTTCTTC
NA	TRBV11-1	TRBD1	TRBJ2-2	CASSTRDRGGTGELFF	TGTGCCAGCAGCACCCGGGACAGGGGGGGTACCGGGGAGCTGTTTTTT
NA	TRBV7-2	TRBD2	TRBJ2-7	CASSLQAGRGGYEQYF	TGTGCCAGCAGCTTGCAAGCCGGGCGGGGGGGATACGAGCAGTACTTC
few	TRBV9	NA	TRBJ2-3	CASSPRGTDTQYF	TGTGCCAGCAGCCCAAGAGGGACAGATACGCAGTATTTT
NA	TRBV21-1	NA	TRBJ1-3	CASSPGTGGEGNTIYF	TGTGCCAGCAGTCCCGGGACAGGGGGCGAGGGAAACACCATATATTTT
NA	TRBV19	NA	TRBJ2-7	CASSRDGQYEQYF	TGTGCCAGTAGCCGGGACGGACAGTACGAGCAGTACTTC